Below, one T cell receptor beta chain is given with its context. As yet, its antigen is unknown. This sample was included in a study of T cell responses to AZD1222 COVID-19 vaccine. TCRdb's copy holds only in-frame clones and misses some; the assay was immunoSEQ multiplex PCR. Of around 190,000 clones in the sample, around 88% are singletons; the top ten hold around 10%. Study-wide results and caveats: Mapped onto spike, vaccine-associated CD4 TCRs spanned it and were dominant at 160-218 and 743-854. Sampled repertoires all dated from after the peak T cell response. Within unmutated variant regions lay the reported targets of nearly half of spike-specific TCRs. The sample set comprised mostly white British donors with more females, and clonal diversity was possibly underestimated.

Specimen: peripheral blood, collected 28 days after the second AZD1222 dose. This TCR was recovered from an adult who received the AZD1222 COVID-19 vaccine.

CDR3 residues: CASSQDRRADTQYF. The CDR3 DNA follows: TGCGCCAGCAGCCAAGATAGGAGGGCAGATACGCAGTATTTT. The chain employs TRBV4-1 and TRBJ2-3, with D perhaps matching TRBD2 (6 bases). The V end lost 0 bases, the J end lost 4 bases, and 8 bases lay between the germline ends. The CDR3 sequence is 14 residues long. Germline CDR1 MGHRA, CDR2 YSYEKL.